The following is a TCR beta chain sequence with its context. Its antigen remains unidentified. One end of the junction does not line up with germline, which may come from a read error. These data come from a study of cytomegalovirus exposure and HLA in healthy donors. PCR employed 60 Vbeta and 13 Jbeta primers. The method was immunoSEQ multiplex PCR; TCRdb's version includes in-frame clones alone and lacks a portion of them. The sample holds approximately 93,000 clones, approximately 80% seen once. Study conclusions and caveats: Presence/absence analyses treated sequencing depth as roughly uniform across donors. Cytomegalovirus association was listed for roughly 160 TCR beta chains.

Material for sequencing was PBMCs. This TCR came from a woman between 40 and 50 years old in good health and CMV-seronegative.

The CDR3 coding sequence is TGCAGCGCTGAAAAGACTAGCTACAATGAGCAGTTCTTC. Its translation: CSAEKTSYNEQFF. The genes are TRBV29-1 and TRBJ2-1; tentatively, D is TRBD2 (6 bases). This CDR3 region has 13 residues. Germline V lookup: CDR1 SQVTM, CDR2 ANQGSEA.